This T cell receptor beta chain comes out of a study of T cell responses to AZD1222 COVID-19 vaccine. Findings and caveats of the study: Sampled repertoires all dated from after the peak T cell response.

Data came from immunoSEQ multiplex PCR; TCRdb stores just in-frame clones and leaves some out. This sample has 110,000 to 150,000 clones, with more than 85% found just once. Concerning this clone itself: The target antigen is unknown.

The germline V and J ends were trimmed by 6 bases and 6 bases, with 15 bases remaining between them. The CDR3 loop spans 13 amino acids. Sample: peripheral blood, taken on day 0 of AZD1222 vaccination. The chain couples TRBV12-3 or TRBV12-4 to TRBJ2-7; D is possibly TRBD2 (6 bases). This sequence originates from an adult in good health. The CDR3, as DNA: TGTGCCAGCAGCCTCCTGACTAGTCGCGAGCAGTACTTC. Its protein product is CASSLLTSREQYF.